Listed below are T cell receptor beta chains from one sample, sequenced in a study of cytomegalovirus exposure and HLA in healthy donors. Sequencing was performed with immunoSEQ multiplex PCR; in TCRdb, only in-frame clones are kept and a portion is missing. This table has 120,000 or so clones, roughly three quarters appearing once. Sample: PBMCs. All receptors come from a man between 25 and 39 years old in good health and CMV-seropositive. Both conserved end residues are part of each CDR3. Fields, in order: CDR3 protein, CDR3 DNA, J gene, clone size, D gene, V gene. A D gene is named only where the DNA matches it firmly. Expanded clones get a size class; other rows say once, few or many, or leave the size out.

CDR3aa: CASRGQGRTYEQYF
CDR3nt: TGTGCCAGCAGGGGACAGGGGCGAACCTACGAGCAGTACTTC
j_gene: TRBJ2-7
abundance: -
d_gene: TRBD1
v_gene: TRBV28

CDR3aa: CASSYTSGSYEQYF
CDR3nt: TGTGCCAGCAGTTACACTAGCGGCTCCTACGAGCAGTACTTC
j_gene: TRBJ2-7
abundance: -
d_gene: TRBD2
v_gene: TRBV6-5

CDR3aa: CASSVAGGPEDTQYF
CDR3nt: TGTGCCAGCAGCGTAGCGGGAGGGCCGGAAGATACGCAGTATTTT
j_gene: TRBJ2-3
abundance: -
d_gene: TRBD2
v_gene: TRBV6-4

CDR3aa: CASSSTDPTGELFF
CDR3nt: TGCGCCAGCAGCTCCACAGACCCAACCGGGGAGCTGTTTTTT
j_gene: TRBJ2-2
abundance: -
d_gene: -
v_gene: TRBV5-1

CDR3aa: CASSSPTSGRGMEADTQYF
CDR3nt: TGTGCCAGCAGCTCGCCGACTAGCGGGAGGGGGATGGAGGCAGATACGCAGTATTTT
j_gene: TRBJ2-3
abundance: -
d_gene: TRBD2
v_gene: TRBV5-4

CDR3aa: CASSLTGRHEQFF
CDR3nt: TGTGCCAGCAGCTTAACCGGGAGACATGAGCAGTTCTTC
j_gene: TRBJ2-1
abundance: -
d_gene: -
v_gene: TRBV7-2

CDR3aa: CASSPGQGRNGYTF
CDR3nt: TGTGCCAGCAGTCCGGGACAGGGAAGGAATGGCTACACCTTC
j_gene: TRBJ1-2
abundance: once
d_gene: TRBD1
v_gene: TRBV6-6

CDR3aa: CASTDRVKTGELFF
CDR3nt: TGTGCCAGCACCGACAGGGTCAAAACCGGGGAGCTGTTTTTT
j_gene: TRBJ2-2
abundance: -
d_gene: TRBD1
v_gene: TRBV9

CDR3aa: CATIRREGFYEQYF
CDR3nt: TGTGCCACAATAAGGCGGGAGGGCTTTTACGAGCAGTACTTC
j_gene: TRBJ2-7
abundance: -
d_gene: TRBD2
v_gene: TRBV10-3

CDR3aa: CASSFWGGEQFF
CDR3nt: TGTGCCAGCAGCTTTTGGGGCGGAGAGCAGTTCTTC
j_gene: TRBJ2-1
abundance: -
d_gene: -
v_gene: TRBV11-2

CDR3aa: CAISESLYRTSNQPQHF
CDR3nt: TGTGCCATCAGTGAGTCCTTGTACAGGACCTCTAATCAGCCCCAGCATTTT
j_gene: TRBJ1-5
abundance: -
d_gene: -
v_gene: TRBV10-3

CDR3aa: CASSTSGRWTGELFF
CDR3nt: TGTGCCAGTTCGACGAGCGGGAGGTGGACCGGGGAGCTGTTTTTT
j_gene: TRBJ2-2
abundance: few
d_gene: TRBD2
v_gene: TRBV25-1

CDR3aa: CASSSRGDSYEQYF
CDR3nt: TGTGCCAGTAGTAGCCGGGGGGACTCCTACGAGCAGTACTTC
j_gene: TRBJ2-7
abundance: -
d_gene: TRBD2
v_gene: TRBV19

CDR3aa: CAISEGGGTGYNEQFF
CDR3nt: TGTGCCATCAGTGAAGGGGGGGGGACAGGGTACAATGAGCAGTTCTTC
j_gene: TRBJ2-1
abundance: -
d_gene: TRBD1
v_gene: TRBV10-3

CDR3aa: CASSQGQISSYEQYF
CDR3nt: TGCGCCAGCAGCCAAGGACAAATCAGCTCCTACGAGCAGTACTTC
j_gene: TRBJ2-7
abundance: -
d_gene: -
v_gene: TRBV4-1

CDR3aa: CASSLRGTQYF
CDR3nt: TGTGCCAGCAGCCTTAGAGGGACCCAGTACTTC
j_gene: TRBJ2-5
abundance: -
d_gene: -
v_gene: TRBV28

CDR3aa: CASWTSGYNEQFF
CDR3nt: TGTGCCAGCTGGACTAGCGGCTACAATGAGCAGTTCTTC
j_gene: TRBJ2-1
abundance: once
d_gene: TRBD2
v_gene: TRBV4-2

CDR3aa: CASSLSIRTSGRAGYEQYF
CDR3nt: TGTGCCAGCAGTTTATCAATTCGAACTAGCGGGAGGGCAGGGTACGAGCAGTACTTC
j_gene: TRBJ2-7
abundance: -
d_gene: TRBD2
v_gene: TRBV27

CDR3aa: CASNLGGPNTGELFF
CDR3nt: TGTGCCAGCAACCTCGGGGGACCGAACACCGGGGAGCTGTTTTTT
j_gene: TRBJ2-2
abundance: -
d_gene: -
v_gene: TRBV2

CDR3aa: CASSPGGGSNEQYF
CDR3nt: TGTGCCAGCAGTCCGGGTGGAGGCTCTAACGAGCAGTACTTC
j_gene: TRBJ2-7
abundance: -
d_gene: -
v_gene: TRBV27

CDR3aa: CASSLDRDEQYF
CDR3nt: TGTGCCAGCAGCTTAGATCGGGACGAGCAGTACTTC
j_gene: TRBJ2-7
abundance: -
d_gene: -
v_gene: TRBV7-6

CDR3aa: CASSSETSGTYEQYF
CDR3nt: TGTGCCAGCAGCTCAGAAACTAGCGGAACCTACGAGCAGTACTTC
j_gene: TRBJ2-7
abundance: -
d_gene: TRBD2
v_gene: TRBV6-1